The clone carrying this T cell receptor beta chain was picked up a small number of times. Antigen: not known. The data originate from a study of response to subunit inactivated influenza vaccine. General study points: With each seasonal influenza vaccination, the authors suggested, few new T cells are recruited.

Each CDR3 protein gets one entry after TCRdb re-called the RT-PCR reads with MiXCR. The top ten hold roughly 11% of the sample, which has about 580,000 distinct CDR3 sequences, about 14% seen once. The origin of this receptor is a man aged 50 or older who received an inactivated influenza vaccine. The sequencing used PBMCs from blood, collected less than 13 days after vaccination.

The CDR3 coding sequence is TGTGCCAGCAGTTACTCCACAGGGGACTACTCCTACGAGCAGTACTTC. It is translated as CASSYSTGDYSYEQYF. The V and J genes are TRBV6-2 or TRBV6-3 and TRBJ2-7; perhaps D is TRBD1 or TRBD2 (7 bases each). This CDR3 contains 16 residues. Germline V gene data show CDR1 as MNHEY and CDR2 as SVGEGT. Trimming stripped 0 bases from V and 0 bases from J, with 12 bases between.